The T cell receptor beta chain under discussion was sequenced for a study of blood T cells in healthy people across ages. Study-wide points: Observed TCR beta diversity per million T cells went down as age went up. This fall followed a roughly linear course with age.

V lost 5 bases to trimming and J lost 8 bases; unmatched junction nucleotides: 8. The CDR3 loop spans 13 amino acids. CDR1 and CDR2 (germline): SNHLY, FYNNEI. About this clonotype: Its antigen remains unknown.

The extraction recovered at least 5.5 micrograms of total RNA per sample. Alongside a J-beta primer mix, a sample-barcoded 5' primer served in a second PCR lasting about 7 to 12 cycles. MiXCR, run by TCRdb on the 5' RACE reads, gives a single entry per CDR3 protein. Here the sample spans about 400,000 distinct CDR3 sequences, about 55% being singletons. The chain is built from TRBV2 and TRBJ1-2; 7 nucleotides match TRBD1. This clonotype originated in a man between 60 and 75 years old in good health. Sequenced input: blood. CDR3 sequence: CASSLQGFGGYTF. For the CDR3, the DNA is TGTGCCAGCAGTTTACAGGGGTTCGGAGGCTACACCTTC.